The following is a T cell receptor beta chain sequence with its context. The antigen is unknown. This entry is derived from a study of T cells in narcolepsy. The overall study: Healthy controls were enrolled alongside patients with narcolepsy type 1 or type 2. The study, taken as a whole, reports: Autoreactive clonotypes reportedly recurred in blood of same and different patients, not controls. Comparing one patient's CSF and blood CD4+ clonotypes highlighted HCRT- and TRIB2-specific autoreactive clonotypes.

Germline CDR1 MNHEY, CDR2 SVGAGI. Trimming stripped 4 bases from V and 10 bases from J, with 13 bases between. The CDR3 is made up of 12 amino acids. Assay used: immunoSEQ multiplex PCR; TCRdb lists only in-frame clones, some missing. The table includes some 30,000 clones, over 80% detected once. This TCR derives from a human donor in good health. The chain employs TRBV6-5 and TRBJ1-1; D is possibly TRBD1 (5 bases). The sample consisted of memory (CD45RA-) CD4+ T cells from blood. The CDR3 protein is CASSLTPGTAFF. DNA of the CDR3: TGTGCCAGCAGTTTAACCCCAGGGACAGCTTTCTTT.